The clone carrying this TCR beta chain was seen a few times. Its cognate antigen is unknown. With 60 Vbeta and 13 Jbeta primers, the PCR was carried out. In the original processing: A later analysis tallied about 80 million unique TCR beta chains, some 10 million of them shared. Clones were read by immunoSEQ multiplex PCR, and TCRdb kept only the in-frame ones, dropping some. V, J and clone size reflect that table, while D and trimming were determined from the DNA. The data contain more than 100,000 clones, roughly 63% of them seen just once; the ten biggest clones take up about 9%. The sample comes from a study of cytomegalovirus exposure and HLA in healthy donors. CDR1 is SGHAT, CDR2 FQNNGV, per germline. This CDR3 region has 18 residues. J gave up 10 bases and V 5 bases, and 21 bases lay outside the gene matches. Whole-study results and caveats: An analysis that came later showed most CMV-associated TCR beta chains appearing HLA-restricted. 87-base-pair reads could not separate some V segments, including TRBV6-2 and TRBV6-3.

This sequence joins TRBV11-2 and TRBJ2-1; TRBD1 agrees at 9 bases. Input material: PBMCs. This TCR was recovered from a man aged 40-49 years in good health and CMV-seropositive. The CDR3 DNA reads TGTGCCAGCAGCCCTCGGGGCCCCGGACAGGGGATATGGCGCGAGCAGTTCTTC. Translation: CASSPRGPGQGIWREQFF.